This is a list of T cell receptor beta chains from one sample in a study of OX40 agonist ivuxolimab in advanced cancers. Repertoires were generated with immunoSEQ multiplex PCR, while TCRdb's copy carries only in-frame clones and drops some. The sample yields about 35,000 clones, roughly 72% seen once. The sample consisted of CD4+ or CD8+ T cells sorted from blood, taken in a trial of the OX40 agonist ivuxolimab. The receptor source for this set is an adult with an advanced solid tumor such as melanoma, head and neck, liver or kidney cancer. Each CDR3 is given with its conserved first and last residue. The D gene is left open where the match is weak. Some rows have no size entry. The others give once, few or many, or a class for an expanded clone.

>TRBD1|TRBJ2-2|.|TRBV29-1
TGCAGCGTTTCTTCGGCAGACAGGGGGGCCGGGGAGCTGTTTTTT
CSVSSADRGAGELFF
>TRBD1|TRBJ1-5|.|TRBV6-6
TGTGCCAGCAGTCCCAGGGGGGATCAGCCCCAGCATTTT
CASSPRGDQPQHF
>.|TRBJ1-6|medium-sized|TRBV12-5
TGTGCTAGTGGATCGGGTCCTTATAATTCACCCCTCCACTTT
CASGSGPYNSPLHF
>.|TRBJ1-2|few|TRBV5-1
TGCGCCAGCAGCTGGGGGGCCCGGCACTATGGCTACACCTTC
CASSWGARHYGYTF
>.|TRBJ2-5|once|TRBV5-5
TGTGCCAGCAGCTTGGCCCCTAGCGCCCCGCCCAAAGAGACCCAGTACTTC
CASSLAPSAPPKETQYF
>.|TRBJ2-1|.|TRBV28
TGTGCCAGCAGCCAAAACCCCAACAATGAGCAGTTCTTC
CASSQNPNNEQFF
>.|TRBJ1-3|.|TRBV5-1
TGCGCCAGCAGCTTGGGGGGGGCGCAGGGAAACACCATATATTTT
CASSLGGAQGNTIYF
>.|TRBJ1-5|once|TRBV7-9
TGTGCCAGCAGTGTCCAGGGAAGCAATCAGCCCCAGCATTTT
CASSVQGSNQPQHF
>TRBD2|TRBJ2-3|.|TRBV5-1
TGCGCCAGCAGCTTCAGCGGGGGGACAGATACGCAGTATTTT
CASSFSGGTDTQYF
>.|TRBJ1-4|.|TRBV7-9
TGTGCCAGCAGCCTTACTGCAACTAATGAAAAACTGTTTTTT
CASSLTATNEKLFF
>TRBD2|TRBJ2-1|.|TRBV30
TGTGCCTGGAGTGTACGAGGGCGGGGGGCACACAATGAGCAGTTCTTC
CAWSVRGRGAHNEQFF
>.|TRBJ2-7|.|TRBV6-6
TGTGCCAGCAGCTCTAGACAGGGAGGGACCTACGAGCAGTACTTC
CASSSRQGGTYEQYF
>TRBD1|TRBJ2-5|.|TRBV14
TGTGCCAGCAGCCAAGATGGACAGGCACCAGAGACCCAGTACTTC
CASSQDGQAPETQYF
>.|TRBJ1-1|.|TRBV30
TGTGCCAGCAGCGGGGGGGAGGACACTGAAGCTTTCTTT
CASSGGEDTEAFF
>.|TRBJ1-1|.|TRBV19
TGTGCCAGTAGTATCCAGCTAAACACTGAAGCTTTCTTT
CASSIQLNTEAFF
>.|TRBJ1-1|.|TRBV15
TGTGCCACCAGCAGAGATATATCGGGGCAGCTGAACACTGAAGCTTTCTTT
CATSRDISGQLNTEAFF
>.|TRBJ1-1|.|TRBV2
TGTGCCAGCACCTACCTGGTTGAGACTGAAGCTTTCTTT
CASTYLVETEAFF
>TRBD1|TRBJ2-7|few|TRBV5-1
TGCGCCAGCAGCTTGGTGGGGGACAGGGGTGAGGAGCAGTACTTC
CASSLVGDRGEEQYF
>TRBD1|TRBJ1-2|.|TRBV6-1
TGTGCCAGCCAACAGGGGAATGGCTACACCTTC
CASQQGNGYTF
>.|TRBJ2-7|.|TRBV4-1
TGCGCCAGCAGCCAAGTTGAGGGGCCCAAGCAGTACTTC
CASSQVEGPKQYF
>TRBD1|TRBJ2-5|.|TRBV6-5
TGTGCCAGCAGTCCGACAGGGGCGCAGGGAGAGACCCAGTACTTC
CASSPTGAQGETQYF
>TRBD1|TRBJ2-6|few|TRBV27
TGTGCCAACCCCCCCCAGGACAGGGACAACACTGGGGCCAACGTCCTGACTTTC
CANPPQDRDNTGANVLTF
>.|TRBJ1-1|few|TRBV6-1
TGTGCCAGCAGTGAAGCGCGGAGGGCGGGATCGAACACTGAAGCTTTCTTT
CASSEARRAGSNTEAFF
>.|TRBJ2-3|once|TRBV7-9
TGTGCCAGCAGCGAGGGACTTTTCACAGATACGCAGTATTTT
CASSEGLFTDTQYF
>.|TRBJ2-1|few|TRBV14
TGTGCCAGCAGCACAACAGGGTTGATGGATGAGCAGTTCTTC
CASSTTGLMDEQFF
>.|TRBJ2-1|.|TRBV27
TGTGCCAGCAGAGAAGACAAGGCCTCCTACAATGAGCAGTTCTTC
CASREDKASYNEQFF
>.|TRBJ1-4|.|TRBV18
TGTGCCAGCTCACCAGGGGCAACTAATGAAAAACTGTTTTTT
CASSPGATNEKLFF
>TRBD1|TRBJ1-6|.|TRBV2
TGTGCCAGCGGAATGGGACAGGGTAGTTCACCCCTCCACTTT
CASGMGQGSSPLHF
>TRBD2|TRBJ2-1|once|TRBV9
TGTGCCAGCAGCGTAAGGACTAGCGGGTACAATGAGCAGTTCTTC
CASSVRTSGYNEQFF
>.|TRBJ2-1|.|TRBV27
TGTGCCAGCAGTTTATATTGGCCTCGATTAGACCTAGGAATAATACACAATGAGCAGTTCTTC
CASSLYWPRLDLGIIHNEQFF
>.|TRBJ1-4|.|TRBV7-2
TGTGCCAGCAGCTTAAACCTCGAAAAACTGTTTTTT
CASSLNLEKLFF
>.|TRBJ1-5|.|TRBV6-1
TGTGCCAGCAGTGAAGGGGCAGGGAATCAGCCCCAGCATTTT
CASSEGAGNQPQHF
>.|TRBJ1-4|.|TRBV29-1
TGCAGCGTGCAGGGTACAACTAATGAAAAACTGTTTTTT
CSVQGTTNEKLFF
>.|TRBJ1-4|few|TRBV19
TGTGCCAGTAGGGCACGGGGCGGGAGAGGGGAAAAACTGTTTTTT
CASRARGGRGEKLFF
>.|TRBJ2-5|.|TRBV6-6
TGTGCCAGCAGGCCTCTCAGGGGCTCAGAGACCCAGTACTTC
CASRPLRGSETQYF
>.|TRBJ1-1|few|TRBV10-1
TGCGCCAGCAGTGAGTCTGGCCTGGGAGCTTTCTTT
CASSESGLGAFF
>.|TRBJ2-2|.|TRBV5-1
TGCGCCAGCAGCTTGTACGGGGCAGGGGACACCGGGGAGCTGTTTTTT
CASSLYGAGDTGELFF
>.|TRBJ2-1|.|TRBV7-6
TGTGCCAGCAGCTCGACTAGGGGGGAGCAGTTCTTC
CASSSTRGEQFF
>.|TRBJ1-4|.|TRBV7-8
TGTGCCAGCAGCTTAGGGCCCGGGACAATTGTAAAACTGTTTTTT
CASSLGPGTIVKLFF
>.|TRBJ1-4|.|TRBV19
TGTGCCAGTAGTATAGGAGAAAAACTGTTTTTT
CASSIGEKLFF
>TRBD1|TRBJ2-1|.|TRBV5-1
TGCGCCAGCAGCTTGAAGGGACAGGATAACAATGAGCAGTTCTTC
CASSLKGQDNNEQFF
>.|TRBJ2-7|.|TRBV13
TGTGCCAGCAGTGTAGGTTACGAGCAGTACTTC
CASSVGYEQYF
>TRBD1|TRBJ1-1|.|TRBV14
TGTGCCAGCAGCCCTGGGACAGGGAGGGCGGTATCTGAAGCTTTCTTT
CASSPGTGRAVSEAFF
>TRBD1|TRBJ1-1|.|TRBV11-2
TGTGCCAGCAGCGCAGGGACAGGGATGAACACTGAAGCTTTCTTT
CASSAGTGMNTEAFF
>.|TRBJ1-1|.|TRBV7-9
TGTGCCAGCAGCCCTCCTGGGTATTTGACTGAAGCTTTCTTT
CASSPPGYLTEAFF
>.|TRBJ2-7|.|TRBV7-2
TGTGCCAGCAGCTTGGGTCCCGGGACCCCCTACGAGCAGTACTTC
CASSLGPGTPYEQYF
>TRBD1|TRBJ2-5|.|TRBV2
TGTGCCAGCGGCCAGGGGGTCGGGATCCACCAAGAGACCCAGTACTTC
CASGQGVGIHQETQYF
>.|TRBJ2-5|.|TRBV5-1
TGCGCCAGCAGCCTAGGGGCGGGGGAGACCCAGTACTTC
CASSLGAGETQYF
>TRBD1|TRBJ1-1|many|TRBV6-1
TGTGCCAGCAGGATACAGGGGGCGAGGACTGAAGCTTTCTTT
CASRIQGARTEAFF
>.|TRBJ1-1|.|TRBV4-1
TGCGCCAGCAGCCTCGGGAGCATGAACACTGAAGCTTTCTTT
CASSLGSMNTEAFF
>.|TRBJ2-7|.|TRBV10-2
TGCGCCAGCAGTGAAGGGGGTTCAAAGGAGCAGTACTTC
CASSEGGSKEQYF
>.|TRBJ1-6|.|TRBV5-4
TGTGCCAGCAGCCAAGATCCGGGACGGATTGATTCACCCCTCCACTTT
CASSQDPGRIDSPLHF
>.|TRBJ1-3|once|TRBV9
TGTGCCAGCAGCGTAGGGGGCCGAGCTGGAAACACCATATATTTT
CASSVGGRAGNTIYF